The subject of this entry is one T cell receptor beta chain. Its antigen is currently not known. No per-base quality is available; no much larger clone lies one base away. The sample belongs to a study of T cell repertoires in cytomegalovirus infection (dated by TCRdb to between 2018 and 2020). Describing the broader study: Alongside well-studied HLA-B-restricted epitopes, the peptide stimulations were aimed at recently identified HLA-C-restricted CMV epitopes, whose presentation resists viral immunomodulation. The HLA type of each donor mattered for the analysis, because public TCR beta signatures pointed to carriage of CMV infection along with the matching HLA type. What the work shows at the level of the full study, not this receptor alone: In both this cohort and an independent cohort of over 350 donors, the cumulative frequency of public TCR beta family members distinguished carriers of CMV infection plus the relevant HLA type. The ex vivo response was dominated by HLA-C-restricted CMV-specific TCR beta clonotypes, which also provided the single most frequent clonotype in two of eight donors.

V is shortened by 6 bases, J by 0 bases, and the region joining them spans 15 bases. Looking up the germline V gene yields CDR1 LGHNA and CDR2 YNFKEQ. Reading from cysteine to phenylalanine, the CDR3 counts 16 amino acids. Here the CDR3 DNA is all that survives: 48 bases in frame from base 1. The treatment or condition label corresponds to: in vitro stimulation with specific CMV peptide epitopes to enrich CMV-specific T cells. Instrument on record: Illumina HiSeq 1500. TCRdb cleaned the public reads at Q25 with fastp, built clones with MiXCR and kept in-frame beta chains. CDR3 protein duplicates are merged, each entry listing the most common genes and DNA. This sample is represented by 300,000 or so distinct CDR3 sequences; 20% to 25% of them were singletons. The leading ten clones occupy roughly 15% of the sample.

Sequencing was performed on cultured PBMCs, taken from culture after CMV antigen stimulation. This clonotype originated in a human donor in good health (CMV status not recorded). Some clones in this sample may be carry-over from other donors' samples. The chain joins TRBV4-2 to TRBJ1-3, with TRBD1 perhaps the D gene, on 6 matching bases. The CDR3 protein: CASSPTQQGSGNTIYF. The sequenced DNA is TGTGCCAGCAGTCCCACCCAACAGGGCTCTGGAAACACCATATATTTT.